The rows below give T cell receptor beta chains drawn from one sample of a study of blood T cell repertoires in COVID-19. Profiling relied on immunoSEQ multiplex PCR, and the TCRdb table lists in-frame clones only, not all of them. The sample lists tens of thousands of clones, roughly 80% occurring once. The material sequenced was peripheral blood. These receptors were taken from a human donor in a cohort sampled during active COVID-19. Each CDR3 is given with its conserved first and last residue. D genes are given only for firm matches. Expanded clones get a size class; other rows say once, few or many, or leave the size out.

V	size	length	J	D	DNA	CDR3
TRBV6-5	.	15	TRBJ2-3	TRBD1	TGTGCCAGCAGGGACGGGGGACAGGGCGCAGATACGCAGTATTTT	CASRDGGQGADTQYF
TRBV27	.	14	TRBJ2-7	.	TGTGCCAGCAGTCTCTGGGGGCAGAACTACGAGCAGTACTTC	CASSLWGQNYEQYF
TRBV2	once	14	TRBJ2-7	.	TGTGCCAGCAGAACGGACAGTCAAAGGACCGAGCAGTACTTC	CASRTDSQRTEQYF
TRBV28	.	17	TRBJ2-6	TRBD2	TGTGCCAGCAGTTTGTGGCGGGGGGTCACTGGGGCCAACGTCCTGACTTTC	CASSLWRGVTGANVLTF
TRBV18	.	13	TRBJ2-5	.	TGTGCCAGCTCACCGAACTTCGGAGAGACCCAGTACTTC	CASSPNFGETQYF
TRBV30	.	12	TRBJ2-1	.	TGTGCCTGGAGAAACACCCACAATGAGCAGTTCTTC	CAWRNTHNEQFF
TRBV7-2	.	18	TRBJ2-5	.	TGTGCCAGCAGCTTAGCCTTTTCCGGGCCCGGGGGAGAAGAGACCCAGTACTTC	CASSLAFSGPGGEETQYF
TRBV11-3	.	15	TRBJ2-3	.	TGTGCCAGCAGCTTAGACGGGCGGGATTCAGATACGCAGTATTTT	CASSLDGRDSDTQYF
TRBV5-1	.	16	TRBJ2-3	TRBD1	TGCGCCAGCAGCTTGGAAGGGGGCCCGAGCACAGATACGCAGTATTTT	CASSLEGGPSTDTQYF
TRBV11-3	.	15	TRBJ2-5	TRBD1	TGTGCCAGCAGCCCCGGGACAGGGACGCGGGAGACCCAGTACTTC	CASSPGTGTRETQYF
TRBV7-9	.	12	TRBJ2-1	TRBD1	TGTGCCAGCAGCTCTCAGGGGGATGAGCAGTTCTTC	CASSSQGDEQFF
TRBV27	.	14	TRBJ2-3	TRBD2	TGTGCCAGCAGTTCGGGGACTAGGGCAGATACGCAGTATTTT	CASSSGTRADTQYF
TRBV6-2/TRBV6-3	.	18	TRBJ2-3	TRBD2	TGTGCCAGCAGTTACCCTAGCGGACTAGCGGGGGGAACAGATACGCAGTATTTT	CASSYPSGLAGGTDTQYF
TRBV28	.	14	TRBJ1-2	TRBD1	TGTGCCAGCAGTCCGAGACAGGGGGCGCGTGGCTACACCTTC	CASSPRQGARGYTF
TRBV24-1	once	17	TRBJ2-2	TRBD1	TGTGCCACCAGTGATTCGCCGGGACAGGGGGCCCCCGGGGAGCTGTTTTTT	CATSDSPGQGAPGELFF
TRBV7-9	once	15	TRBJ2-3	TRBD1	TGTGCCAGCCAACAATATGACAGGGGGCAAGATACGCAGTATTTT	CASQQYDRGQDTQYF
TRBV4-1	.	14	TRBJ2-7	TRBD2	TGCGCCAGCAGCCAAGACCTAGCGGCATACGAGCAGTACTTC	CASSQDLAAYEQYF
TRBV5-4	few	15	TRBJ1-6	.	TGTGCCAGCAGCTTGGACAGGGATAGTAATTCACCCCTCCACTTT	CASSLDRDSNSPLHF
TRBV11-3	.	13	TRBJ2-5	.	TGTGCCAGCAGCTTTACGGACCAAGAGACCCAGTACTTC	CASSFTDQETQYF
TRBV7-2	.	15	TRBJ2-7	TRBD2	TGTGCCAGCAGCCCCCGGACTAGCGGGAGACACGAGCAGTACTTC	CASSPRTSGRHEQYF
TRBV3-1/TRBV3-2	.	15	TRBJ2-7	.	TGTGCCAGCAGCTTACAGGGTAGGAGCTCCTACGAGCAGTACTTC	CASSLQGRSSYEQYF
TRBV24-1	.	18	TRBJ2-6	TRBD1	TGTGCCACCAGCCCCGGGGACAGGGTTTACTCTGGGGCCAACGTCCTGACTTTC	CATSPGDRVYSGANVLTF
TRBV20-1	.	13	TRBJ2-1	.	TGCAGTGCTAGTTTTCGACCCCAGGGTGAGCAGTTCTTC	CSASFRPQGEQFF
TRBV5-4	.	15	TRBJ2-3	.	TGTGCCAGCAGCTCCGGACTACCTAGCACAGATACGCAGTATTTT	CASSSGLPSTDTQYF
TRBV28	.	13	TRBJ2-7	.	TGTGCCAGCAGTCCTCCCGTGACATCTGAGCAGTACTTC	CASSPPVTSEQYF
TRBV9	.	13	TRBJ2-1	.	TGTGCCAGCAGCGTAGGCACTACGCATGAGCAGTTCTTC	CASSVGTTHEQFF
TRBV29-1	.	13	TRBJ1-1	.	TGCAGCGCGTCACAGGGCGCGCACACTGAAGCTTTCTTT	CSASQGAHTEAFF
TRBV24-1	.	14	TRBJ2-2	.	TGTGCCACCAGTGCAGCGGGGAACACCGGGGAGCTGTTTTTT	CATSAAGNTGELFF
TRBV6-2/TRBV6-3	.	15	TRBJ2-3	TRBD2	TGTGCCAGCAGTACTAGCGGGAGCGCAACAGATACGCAGTATTTT	CASSTSGSATDTQYF
TRBV5-4	.	14	TRBJ1-6	.	TGTGCCAGCAGCCCGACAGGACAGAAATCACCCCTCCACTTT	CASSPTGQKSPLHF
TRBV14	.	14	TRBJ2-1	.	TGTGCCAGCAGCCAAGTGGTAGCTTCCAATGAGCAGTTCTTC	CASSQVVASNEQFF
TRBV19	.	16	TRBJ2-7	TRBD2	TGTGCCAGTAGTACCCTTCAAGGTGCGGGGGCCTACGAGCAGTACTTC	CASSTLQGAGAYEQYF
TRBV12-3/TRBV12-4	.	12	TRBJ2-1	.	TGTGCCAGCAGGAGGACAGTTAGTGAGCAGTTCTTC	CASRRTVSEQFF
TRBV2	once	12	TRBJ1-1	.	TGTGCCAGCAGTCATCCGGACACGGAAGCTTTCTTT	CASSHPDTEAFF
TRBV4-2	.	16	TRBJ2-2	TRBD2	TGTGCCAGCAGCCCCGACTTAGCGGGAGAGACCGGGGAGCTGTTTTTT	CASSPDLAGETGELFF
TRBV3-1/TRBV3-2	.	16	TRBJ2-3	.	TGTGCCAGCAGCCAAGAGGCGCGCAGGGGCACAGATACGCAGTATTTT	CASSQEARRGTDTQYF
TRBV18	.	19	TRBJ1-2	TRBD1	TGTGCCAGCTCACCACCGATTACGGACAGGGGGCCCGTTGACTATGGCTACACCTTC	CASSPPITDRGPVDYGYTF
TRBV19	once	16	TRBJ2-3	TRBD1	TGTGCCAGTGCGAGGATCTCCGGGACAGGGGAGTATACGCAGTATTTT	CASARISGTGEYTQYF
TRBV6-5	.	13	TRBJ1-1	TRBD1	TGTGCCAGCACCAGGGGGCGATCTTCTGAAGCTTTCTTT	CASTRGRSSEAFF
TRBV9	.	16	TRBJ2-1	.	TGTGCCAGCAGCGTAGTCGGGACTCCCCCGTTCAATGAGCAGTTCTTC	CASSVVGTPPFNEQFF
TRBV5-4	.	17	TRBJ1-6	.	TGTGCCAGCAGCTTGGAAGCCGGTAGCTCCTATAATTCACCCCTCCACTTT	CASSLEAGSSYNSPLHF
TRBV19	.	15	TRBJ2-7	TRBD1	TGTGCCAGTAGTCTCTCCGGGACAGGGGATTACGAGCAGTACTTC	CASSLSGTGDYEQYF